This entry describes one T cell receptor (beta chain). The data derive from a study of cytomegalovirus exposure and HLA in healthy donors. Whole-study context: HLA-typed donors contributed approximately 86 million unique TCRs, which were held in an early data release.

In the PCR, 60 Vbeta and 13 Jbeta primers were used. Assay used: immunoSEQ multiplex PCR; TCRdb lists only in-frame clones, some missing. The table lists around 84,000 clones. There are 15 residues in the CDR3. Trimming left V 2 bases short and J 2 bases short, with 13 bases between. The germline V gene has CDR1 SGHTA and CDR2 FQGTGA. This receptor was identified in a man aged 25 to 40 in good health and CMV-seronegative. The J gene is TRBJ2-7, the V gene TRBV7-3; D is perhaps TRBD2 (6 bases). The specimen was PBMCs. The CDR3 sequence: CASSLAGGGTYEQYF. The CDR3 coding sequence is TGTGCCAGCAGCTTAGCGGGTGGGGGGACCTACGAGCAGTACTTC.